Sequencing of this T cell receptor (beta chain) was carried out in a study of beta chain features in type 1 diabetes. Sequencing targeted expressed TCRB transcripts, as all isolated RNA had been reverse transcribed. Naive, central memory and regulatory T cell samples averaged around 4 million immunoSEQ reads each. The table came from immunoSEQ multiplex PCR; TCRdb's copy has only in-frame clones and leaves some out. The table lists hundreds of thousands of clones, around 15% of them singletons. General observations from the study: TCRB CDR3s were moderately but significantly shorter in Type 1 diabetes patients in all four CD4+ subsets. Compared with healthy donors, patients appeared to share more similar naive, central memory and regulatory TCRB repertoires. Whether HLA type affects TCRB rearrangement stayed undetermined in the present work.

V was clipped by 4 bases and J by 0 bases, with 6 bases between them. The CDR3 totals 13 residues. Germline CDR1 and CDR2: SGHNT and YYREEE (reference sequence). A note on this clone: What it binds is not known.

The sequenced sample consisted of naive CD4+ T cells from blood. This TCR derives from a man between 18 and 29 years old in good health. The V call is TRBV5-4, the J call TRBJ2-3; D ambiguous. CDR3 residues: CASSVTSTDTQYF. CDR3 in DNA: TGTGCCAGCAGCGTAACTAGCACAGATACGCAGTATTTT.